This TCR beta chain originates from a study of blood T cell repertoires in COVID-19. Study overall: Samples came from the United States, Italy and Spain, spanning acute and convalescent COVID-19. From T cells, B-cell-depleted T cells, or PBMCs came the material, which was cDNA or gDNA.

Trimming cost V 5 bases and J 1 base; bases outside gene matches: 16. The CDR3 is 18 amino acids. In germline, CDR1 is LGHNA, CDR2 YNFKEQ. Study processing details: Using reference gene primer amplification, nucleated cell counts were estimated. Profiled with immunoSEQ multiplex PCR; TCRdb holds only in-frame clones, not every one. The DNA was the basis for D and trimming; V, J and clone size are from that table. The sample contains about 89,000 clones, 88% of which appear only once. The receptor was derived from a man between 60 and 75 years old with acute or convalescent COVID-19. Sequenced input: peripheral blood. The J gene is TRBJ2-7, the V gene TRBV4-2; 8 bases match TRBD2. CDR3 residues: CASSGGLAGRGKSYEQYF. Written as DNA, the CDR3 is TGTGCCAGCAGCGGAGGCTTAGCGGGGAGGGGGAAATCCTACGAGCAGTACTTC.